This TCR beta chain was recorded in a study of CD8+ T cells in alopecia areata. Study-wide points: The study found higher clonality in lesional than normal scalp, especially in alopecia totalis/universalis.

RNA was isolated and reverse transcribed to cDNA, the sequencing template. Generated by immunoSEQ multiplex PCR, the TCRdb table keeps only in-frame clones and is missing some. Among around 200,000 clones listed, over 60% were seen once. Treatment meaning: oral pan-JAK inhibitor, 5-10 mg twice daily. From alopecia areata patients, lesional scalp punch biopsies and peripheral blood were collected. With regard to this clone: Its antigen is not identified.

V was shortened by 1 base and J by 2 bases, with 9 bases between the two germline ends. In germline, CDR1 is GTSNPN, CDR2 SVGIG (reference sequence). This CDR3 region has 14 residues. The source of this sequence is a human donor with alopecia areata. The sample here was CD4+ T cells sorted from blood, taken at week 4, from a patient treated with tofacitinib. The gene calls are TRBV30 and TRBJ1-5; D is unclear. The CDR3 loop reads CAWSALDGNQPQHF. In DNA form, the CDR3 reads TGTGCCTGGAGTGCCCTTGACGGCAATCAGCCCCAGCATTTT.